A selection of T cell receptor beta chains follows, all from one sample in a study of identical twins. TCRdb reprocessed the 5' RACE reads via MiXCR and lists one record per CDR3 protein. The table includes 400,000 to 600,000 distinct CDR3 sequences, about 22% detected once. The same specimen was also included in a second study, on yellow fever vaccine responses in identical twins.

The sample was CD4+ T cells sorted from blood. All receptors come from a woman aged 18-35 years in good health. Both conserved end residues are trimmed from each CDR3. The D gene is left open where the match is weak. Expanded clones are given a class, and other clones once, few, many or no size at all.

SAPSRGARTDTQY - 13 TRBV20-1 -
ASSPSETATNYGYT - 14 TRBV2 few
ASSEITEGSYGYT - 13 TRBV2 -
SAPVSGKDTQY - 11 TRBV20-1 few
SADVREGADTQY TRBD2 12 TRBV29-1 -
ASSPDRAHYEQY TRBD1 12 TRBV18 once
ASSLVSATAEQY - 12 TRBV5-1 -
AISDSLAGGLWEQF TRBD2 14 TRBV10-3 -
ASSIAPLSGGSYNEQF TRBD2 16 TRBV2 -
ASAEGPDRRNQPQH - 14 TRBV2 -
ASSRDPGQRYEQY - 13 TRBV12-3/TRBV12-4 few
ASSFSQGETNTGELF TRBD1 15 TRBV7-9 few
ASSSTGNGYEQY TRBD1 12 TRBV7-9 few
ASSSGLLFVKLF - 12 TRBV12-3/TRBV12-4 few
AISDLKGRAQETQY - 14 TRBV10-3 few
ASSQAPVTYNEQF - 13 TRBV4-2 few
ASSPGPTSGGYNEQF TRBD2 15 TRBV11-1 -
SARDFRQGNTGELF - 14 TRBV20-1 -
ASRRDSGATQY - 11 TRBV12-3/TRBV12-4 -
SARVTGQVGIQY TRBD1 12 TRBV20-1 once
ATSDLQGYGYT - 11 TRBV24-1 -
ASSLVGNSLLNEKLF - 15 TRBV11-2 many
ASSSTGEKLF - 10 TRBV5-6 -